The T cell receptor beta chain described here comes from a study of PD-1 blockade in classical Hodgkin lymphoma. General observations from the study: Factors driving the repertoire differences, possibly disease activity or prior therapy, remain undefined. Researchers reported that CD4+ TCR diversity, though not CD8+, rose significantly by C4D1.

Sequencing was performed with immunoSEQ multiplex PCR; in TCRdb, only in-frame clones are kept and a portion is missing. The table has approximately 17,000 clones, more than 55% seen once. This CDR3 is 14 amino acids long. Trimming cost V 0 bases and J 2 bases; bases outside gene matches: 2. Germline assignment: CDR1 SGHRS and CDR2 YFSETQ. Remarks on this clone: The target antigen is unknown.

Each patient experienced a relapse that followed autologous stem cell transplantation, and brentuximab vedotin exposure varied. This material consisted of peripheral blood mononuclear cells (PBMCs), taken before the second cycle of nivolumab. The sequence came from a human donor with classical Hodgkin lymphoma. The rearrangement joins TRBV5-1 to TRBJ2-7; 7 positions agree with TRBD2. DNA of the CDR3: TGCGCCAGCAGCTTGGGGGACTATACCTACGAGCAGTACTTC. It is translated as CASSLGDYTYEQYF.